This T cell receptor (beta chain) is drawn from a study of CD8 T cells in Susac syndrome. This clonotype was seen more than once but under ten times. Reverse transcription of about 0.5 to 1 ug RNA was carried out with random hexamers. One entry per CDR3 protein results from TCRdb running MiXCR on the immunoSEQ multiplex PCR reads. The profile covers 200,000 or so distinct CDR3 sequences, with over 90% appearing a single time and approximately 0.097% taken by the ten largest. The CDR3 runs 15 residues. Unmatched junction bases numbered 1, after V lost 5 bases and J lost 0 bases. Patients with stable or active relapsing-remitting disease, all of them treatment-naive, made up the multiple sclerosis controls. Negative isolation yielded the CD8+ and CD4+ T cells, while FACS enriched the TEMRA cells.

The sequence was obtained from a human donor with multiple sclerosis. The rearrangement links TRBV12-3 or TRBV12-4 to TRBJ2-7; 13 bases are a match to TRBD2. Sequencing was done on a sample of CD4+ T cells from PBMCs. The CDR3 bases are TGTGCCAGCAGTCGACTAGCGGGAGGCTCCTACGAGCAGTACTTC. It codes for CASSRLAGGSYEQYF.